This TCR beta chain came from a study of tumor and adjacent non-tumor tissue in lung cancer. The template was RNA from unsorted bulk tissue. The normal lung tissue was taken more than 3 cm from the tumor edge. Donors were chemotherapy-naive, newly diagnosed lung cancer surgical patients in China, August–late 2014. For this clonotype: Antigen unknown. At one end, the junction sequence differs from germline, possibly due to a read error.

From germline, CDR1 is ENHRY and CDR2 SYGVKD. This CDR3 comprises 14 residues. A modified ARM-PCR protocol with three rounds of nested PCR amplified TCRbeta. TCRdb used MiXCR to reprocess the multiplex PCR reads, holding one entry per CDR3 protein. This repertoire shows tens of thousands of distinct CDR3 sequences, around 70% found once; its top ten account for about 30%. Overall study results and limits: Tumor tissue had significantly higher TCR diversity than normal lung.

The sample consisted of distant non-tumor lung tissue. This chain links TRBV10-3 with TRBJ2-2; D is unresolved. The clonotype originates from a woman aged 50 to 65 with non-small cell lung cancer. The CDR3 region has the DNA TGTACCATCAGTGAGTTGATGTCAGACGGGGAGCTGTTTTTT. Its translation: CTISELMSDGELFF.